One sample yielded the 20 T cell receptor beta chains listed below, sequenced in a study of cytomegalovirus exposure and HLA in healthy donors. The PCR was carried out with 60 Vbeta primers and 13 Jbeta primers. Assay used: immunoSEQ multiplex PCR; TCRdb lists only in-frame clones, some missing. The sample yields around 50,000 clones, around three quarters seen once. The sample consisted of PBMCs. These receptors were taken from a man aged 30 to 39 in good health and CMV-seropositive.

V usage is TRBV29-1 and J usage is TRBJ1-3; possible D gene TRBD1, 5 bases. V dropped 7 bases and J dropped 4 bases, with 8 bases sitting between them. CDR1 is SQVTM and CDR2 is ANQGSEA in the germline V gene. The CDR3 length is 11 residues. CDR3 in amino acids: CSAQGGNTIYF. The DNA for the CDR3 is TGCAGCGCCCAGGGAGGAAACACCATATATTTT.

The gene calls are TRBV5-6 and TRBJ1-1, with TRBD1 identical over 8 bases. Per the germline V gene, CDR1 is SGHDT and CDR2 is YYEEEE. Trimming at V came to 0 bases and at J to 1 base, leaving 2 bases not matched to a gene. CDR3 length: 15 amino acids. The DNA of the CDR3 is TGTGCCAGCAGCTTGGCAGGGGGCGGGAACACTGAAGCTTTCTTT. Protein: CASSLAGGGNTEAFF.

This clone came up once. The genes are TRBV7-7 and TRBJ2-1, with TRBD1 as a possible D gene (6 bases). The CDR3 has 16 residues. Germline V gene data show CDR1 as SSHAT and CDR2 as FNYEAQ (reference sequence). Deletions cut 4 bases from V and 8 bases from J, with 21 bases between. The CDR3 is CASSYASGTKSDEQFF. CDR3 in DNA: TGTGCCAGCAGCTACGCATCCGGGACAAAGTCCGATGAGCAGTTCTTC.

The chain is built from TRBV19 and TRBJ1-6; TRBD1 matches at 10 bases. CDR1 is LNHDA and CDR2 is SQIVND in the germline V gene (reference sequence). Trimming cost V 7 bases and J 7 bases; bases outside gene matches: 4. The CDR3 runs 14 residues. The CDR3 loop reads CASTRTGGNSPLHF. The CDR3 DNA follows: TGTGCCAGTACCCGGACAGGGGGAAATTCACCCCTCCACTTT.

CDR3 DNA: TGTGCCAGCAGTTCACCGGGACAGGGTAGTGAAAAACTGTTTTTT. This codes for CASSSPGQGSEKLFF. The J gene is TRBJ1-4, the V gene TRBV7-2; TRBD1 aligns across 9 bases. The CDR3 has 15 amino acids. The J segment lost 7 bases and the V segment lost 6 bases, leaving 9 bases of the junction unmatched. Germline values: CDR1 SGHTA, CDR2 FQGNSA.

Worth noting for this clone: A junction end diverges from the germline sequence, so it may reflect a read error. The chain recombines TRBV7-9 with TRBJ2-1; 8 bases map to TRBD2. The CDR3 has 17 residues. Germline V lookup: CDR1 SEHNR, CDR2 FQNEAQ (reference sequence). CDR3 amino acids: CSSSLGRLAGVDNEQFF. Written as DNA, the CDR3 is TGTTCCAGCAGCTTAGGACGTCTAGCGGGCGTGGACAATGAGCAGTTCTTC.

The chain links TRBV27 to TRBJ2-1, with 7 positions matching TRBD2. Per the germline V gene, CDR1 is MNHEY and CDR2 is SMNVEV (reference sequence). This CDR3 has 14 amino acids. V trimming: 6 bases; J trimming: 5 bases; junction bases outside the gene matches: 7. In DNA, the CDR3 is TGTGCCAGCAGCCCTTTTGCGGGAGACAATGAGCAGTTCTTC. It yields the protein CASSPFAGDNEQFF.

The chain recombines TRBV29-1 with TRBJ2-3; maybe TRBD1 (6 bases). Trimming removed 3 bases from V and 6 bases from J, with 10 bases in between. The CDR3 contains 12 residues. Germline assignment: CDR1 SQVTM and CDR2 ANQGSEA. CDR3 sequence reads: CSVDTGPDTQYF. As DNA, the CDR3 is TGCAGCGTTGATACAGGGCCGGATACGCAGTATTTT.

This chain uses TRBV10-1 with TRBJ1-1, with 9 bases fitting TRBD1. The CDR3 loop spans 14 amino acids. J gave up 4 bases and V 5 bases, and 5 bases lay outside the gene matches. In germline, CDR1 is WNHNN, CDR2 SYGVQD (reference sequence). For the CDR3, the DNA is TGCGCCAGCAGTCCTAAGACAGGGGGCACTGAAGCTTTCTTT. It codes for CASSPKTGGTEAFF.

CDR3 in amino acids: CASQPRGSQGSYEQYF. The CDR3 DNA follows: TGCGCCAGCCAACCCCGAGGCTCACAGGGTTCCTACGAGCAGTACTTC. The J gene is TRBJ2-7, the V gene TRBV5-1; tentative D call: TRBD1 (6 bases). This CDR3 has 16 residues. Per germline, CDR1 SGHRS and CDR2 YFSETQ. V lost 7 bases, J lost 1 base, and 21 bases lay in between.

The chain uses TRBV28 and TRBJ2-5; 10 nucleotides agree with TRBD1. J was trimmed by 0 bases and V by 4 bases; bases with no gene match: 8. This CDR3 spans 17 amino acids. Germline V gene sequence: CDR1 MDHEN, CDR2 SYDVKM. For the CDR3, the DNA is TGTGCCAGCAGTTCCCTCCGGGACAGGGGATACCAAGAGACCCAGTACTTC. Its translation: CASSSLRDRGYQETQYF.

The CDR3 sequence: CASSRLYGLRSYYEQYF. CDR3 bases: TGCGCCAGCAGCCGTCTGTACGGACTGCGGTCGTACTACGAGCAGTACTTC. The chain uses TRBV4-1 and TRBJ2-7; D is possibly TRBD2 (5 bases). Germline CDR1 MGHRA, CDR2 YSYEKL. Trimming removed 4 bases from V and 3 bases from J, with 22 bases in between. CDR3 length: 17 amino acids.

The rearrangement joins TRBV6-4 to TRBJ1-1; 9 bases map to TRBD1. Germline V gene data show CDR1 as MRHNA and CDR2 as SNTAGT. J was trimmed by 5 bases and V by 7 bases; bases with no gene match: 5. The CDR3 extends over 13 amino acids. The CDR3 spells CASNLQGATEAFF. For the CDR3, the DNA is TGTGCCAGCAACCTACAGGGGGCAACTGAAGCTTTCTTT.

The rearrangement joins TRBV9 to TRBJ2-6, with D possibly TRBD2 on 5 matching bases. This CDR3 comprises 22 residues. The V end was cut by 4 bases, the J end by 0 bases, with 29 bases between. Germline V lookup: CDR1 SGDLS, CDR2 YYNGEE. The CDR3 DNA reads as TGTGCCAGCAGCATCAAAACCCCCACAAGTCGGGGTCCAAGCTCTGGGGCCAACGTCCTGACTTTC. It yields the protein CASSIKTPTSRGPSSGANVLTF.

The chain is built from TRBV28 and TRBJ2-2; D may be TRBD1 (5 bases). Germline loops: CDR1 MDHEN, CDR2 SYDVKM. V dropped 3 bases and J dropped 6 bases, with 14 bases sitting between them. The CDR3 has 15 residues. CDR3 in DNA: TGTGCCAGCAGTTTCGGCAGGGCAGAGGCCGGGGAGCTGTTTTTT. It translates to CASSFGRAEAGELFF.

The gene calls are TRBV18 and TRBJ2-5; no firm D call. Looked up from germline, CDR1 is KGHSH and CDR2 is LQKENI. The ends were cut back, 5 bases at V and 5 bases at J, with 18 bases in the middle. This CDR3 comprises 15 residues. The CDR3 sequence: CASSRQTSQLETQYF. The CDR3 DNA follows: TGTGCCAGCTCAAGGCAGACTTCCCAACTGGAGACCCAGTACTTC.

The rearrangement links TRBV27 to TRBJ1-2, with 7 bases identical to TRBD1. The length of the CDR3 is 15 residues. Trimming removed 0 bases from V and 6 bases from J; junction bases left unmatched: 7. The germline CDR1 and CDR2 sequences are MNHEY and SMNVEV (reference sequence). The CDR3 spells CASSLSGRQGDGYTF. The CDR3 nucleotides are TGTGCCAGCAGTTTATCGGGACGACAGGGAGATGGCTACACCTTC.

The chain links TRBV7-9 to TRBJ2-1; D unresolved. The CDR3 is 14 amino acids. The germline V gene has CDR1 SEHNR and CDR2 FQNEAQ (reference sequence). V shed 2 bases and J shed 4 bases, with 9 bases lying between them. The CDR3 sequence: CASSLLYSYNEQFF. The CDR3 DNA follows: TGTGCCAGCAGCTTATTATACAGTTACAATGAGCAGTTCTTC.

This sequence joins TRBV5-6 and TRBJ1-4; D is uncertain. The ends were cut back, 1 base at V and 7 bases at J, with 8 bases in the middle. This CDR3 is 13 amino acids long. From germline, CDR1 is SGHDT and CDR2 YYEEEE. DNA for the CDR3: TGTGCCAGCAGCTTGAACTCACCTGAAAAACTGTTTTTT. It encodes CASSLNSPEKLFF.

This chain links TRBV5-1 with TRBJ1-2; possibly TRBD1 for D (5 bases). The CDR3 runs 15 residues. Germline-derived CDR1 and CDR2 are SGHRS and YFSETQ. V shed 1 base and J shed 3 bases, with 13 bases lying between them. For the CDR3, the DNA is TGCGCCAGCAGCTTGTCAGGGATGCTGGACTATGGCTACACCTTC. As protein: CASSLSGMLDYGYTF.